This is a list of T cell receptor beta chains from one sample in a study of shared clonotypes between healthy human individuals. TCRdb's table, derived via immunoSEQ multiplex PCR, lists solely in-frame clones and lacks some. This table has hundreds of thousands of clones, approximately 95% appearing once. The specimen was naive CD8+ T cells sorted from blood. The receptors were sampled from a woman in her twenties or thirties in good health. The CDR3 runs from the conserved cysteine through the conserved F or W. Each record gives: D gene, J gene, V gene, clone size, CDR3 DNA, CDR3 protein. A D gene is named only where the DNA matches it firmly. Only some rows state a clone size, as once, few, many or a class for expanded clones.

d_call: -
j_call: TRBJ2-2
v_call: TRBV9
clone_size: -
cdr3_nt: TGTGCCAGCAGTCTTATAGAAGTTTGGGGAGGGGAGCTGTTTTTT
cdr3_aa: CASSLIEVWGGELFF

d_call: -
j_call: TRBJ2-2
v_call: TRBV7-6
clone_size: -
cdr3_nt: TGTGCCAGCAGCGACCTCCGGGTGAACACCGGGGAGCTGTTTTTT
cdr3_aa: CASSDLRVNTGELFF

d_call: TRBD2
j_call: TRBJ2-1
v_call: TRBV7-7
clone_size: -
cdr3_nt: TGTGCCAGCAGCTTACTTGTAGCGGGAAGGGGGGATGAGCAGTTCTTC
cdr3_aa: CASSLLVAGRGDEQFF

d_call: -
j_call: TRBJ2-3
v_call: TRBV5-4
clone_size: -
cdr3_nt: TGTGCCAGCAGCTTGGGGGGAGATACGCAGTATTTT
cdr3_aa: CASSLGGDTQYF

d_call: -
j_call: TRBJ2-5
v_call: TRBV4-1
clone_size: -
cdr3_nt: TGCGCCAGCAGCCAGTCCGGTATAGGGGAGACCCAGTACTTC
cdr3_aa: CASSQSGIGETQYF

d_call: TRBD2
j_call: TRBJ2-1
v_call: TRBV27
clone_size: -
cdr3_nt: TGTGCCAGCACCGATACAGGACTAGAGGGGCCACAAGGCTCCTACAATGAGCAGTTCTTC
cdr3_aa: CASTDTGLEGPQGSYNEQFF

d_call: -
j_call: TRBJ2-2
v_call: TRBV2
clone_size: -
cdr3_nt: TGTGCCAGCAGTGAAGCGCGCGACAGACCGAACACCGGGGAGCTGTTTTTT
cdr3_aa: CASSEARDRPNTGELFF

d_call: -
j_call: TRBJ2-7
v_call: TRBV29-1
clone_size: -
cdr3_nt: TGCAGCGTTATGTGGGGGTACGAGCAGTACTTC
cdr3_aa: CSVMWGYEQYF

d_call: TRBD2
j_call: TRBJ2-2
v_call: TRBV5-8
clone_size: -
cdr3_nt: TGTGCCAGCAGCTTGCTAGCGGGAGGCATGATAGCGAACACCGGGGAGCTGTTTTTT
cdr3_aa: CASSLLAGGMIANTGELFF

d_call: TRBD1
j_call: TRBJ2-7
v_call: TRBV15
clone_size: -
cdr3_nt: TGTGCCACCAGCAGAAGCCGGGACAGAATATACGAACAGTACTTC
cdr3_aa: CATSRSRDRIYEQYF

d_call: TRBD1
j_call: TRBJ2-3
v_call: TRBV2
clone_size: -
cdr3_nt: TGTGCCAGCAGTCCGGGACAGTTCCCAGATACGCAGTATTTT
cdr3_aa: CASSPGQFPDTQYF

d_call: TRBD2
j_call: TRBJ2-3
v_call: TRBV15
clone_size: -
cdr3_nt: TGTGCCACCAGCAGAGGTAGCGGGAGAGACGGTACGCAGTATTTT
cdr3_aa: CATSRGSGRDGTQYF

d_call: -
j_call: TRBJ1-5
v_call: TRBV28
clone_size: -
cdr3_nt: TGTGCCAGCAGCTCCGAGTTTCAGCCCCAGCATTTT
cdr3_aa: CASSSEFQPQHF

d_call: TRBD2
j_call: TRBJ2-1
v_call: TRBV15
clone_size: -
cdr3_nt: TGTGCCACCAGCGTATCTTGGCTAGCGGGAGTGGAGCAGTTCTTC
cdr3_aa: CATSVSWLAGVEQFF

d_call: TRBD1
j_call: TRBJ2-7
v_call: TRBV4-2
clone_size: -
cdr3_nt: TGTGCCAGCAGCCAGCCGGGACAGGGTTCCTACGAGCAGTACTTC
cdr3_aa: CASSQPGQGSYEQYF

d_call: -
j_call: TRBJ1-1
v_call: TRBV4-1
clone_size: -
cdr3_nt: TGCGCCAGCAGCCAAGATCGGCTCGTCAACACTGAAGCTTTCTTT
cdr3_aa: CASSQDRLVNTEAFF

d_call: -
j_call: TRBJ2-7
v_call: TRBV11-2
clone_size: -
cdr3_nt: TGTGCCAGCAGCACCATTTACGAGCAGTACTTC
cdr3_aa: CASSTIYEQYF

d_call: -
j_call: TRBJ2-5
v_call: TRBV4-1
clone_size: once
cdr3_nt: TGCGCCAGCAGCCCACCAGGGATACAAGAGACCCAGTACTTC
cdr3_aa: CASSPPGIQETQYF

d_call: -
j_call: TRBJ2-1
v_call: TRBV5-4
clone_size: -
cdr3_nt: TGTGCCAGCAGCCCCTACACGGGGTCCTACAATGAGCAGTTCTTC
cdr3_aa: CASSPYTGSYNEQFF

d_call: -
j_call: TRBJ2-2
v_call: TRBV9
clone_size: -
cdr3_nt: TGTGCCAGCAGCGCCCGGGACTCCCGGACCGGGGAGCTGTTTTTT
cdr3_aa: CASSARDSRTGELFF

d_call: TRBD2
j_call: TRBJ2-4
v_call: TRBV30
clone_size: -
cdr3_nt: TGTGCCGGGGGGGGACTAGCCAAAAACATTCAGTACTTC
cdr3_aa: CAGGGLAKNIQYF

d_call: TRBD1
j_call: TRBJ2-2
v_call: TRBV6-6
clone_size: -
cdr3_nt: TGTGCCAGCAGGGGGGCGTCAGGGGGCAGTACCGGGGAGCTGTTTTTT
cdr3_aa: CASRGASGGSTGELFF

d_call: -
j_call: TRBJ1-2
v_call: TRBV27
clone_size: -
cdr3_nt: TGTGCCAGCAGTTCGGACGGGACGGTGGATGGCTACACCTTC
cdr3_aa: CASSSDGTVDGYTF

d_call: -
j_call: TRBJ2-7
v_call: TRBV28
clone_size: -
cdr3_nt: TGTGCCAGCAGCATATCCCGGCTCCACGTGAACGAGCAGTACTTC
cdr3_aa: CASSISRLHVNEQYF

d_call: -
j_call: TRBJ2-1
v_call: TRBV5-1
clone_size: -
cdr3_nt: TGCGCCAGCACTGGACTATACTCCTACAATGAGCAGTTCTTC
cdr3_aa: CASTGLYSYNEQFF

d_call: -
j_call: TRBJ1-1
v_call: TRBV30
clone_size: few
cdr3_nt: TGTGCCTGGAGTGAGGCCCTGTACACTGAAGCTTTCTTT
cdr3_aa: CAWSEALYTEAFF

d_call: TRBD1
j_call: TRBJ2-7
v_call: TRBV5-4
clone_size: -
cdr3_nt: TGTGCCAGCAGCTTTGACAGGGTCGAGCAGTACTTC
cdr3_aa: CASSFDRVEQYF

d_call: TRBD2
j_call: TRBJ2-1
v_call: TRBV29-1
clone_size: -
cdr3_nt: TGCAGCGTTGAAACGCGGGAGGGCGGGGAGCAGTTCTTC
cdr3_aa: CSVETREGGEQFF

d_call: TRBD1
j_call: TRBJ1-6
v_call: TRBV13
clone_size: -
cdr3_nt: TGTGCCAGCAGGCAGACAGGGAGACTCAATTCACCCCTCCACTTT
cdr3_aa: CASRQTGRLNSPLHF

d_call: TRBD1
j_call: TRBJ2-7
v_call: TRBV7-9
clone_size: -
cdr3_nt: TGTGCCAGCAGCGGACAGGTAGAGACCTACGAGCAGTACTTC
cdr3_aa: CASSGQVETYEQYF

d_call: -
j_call: TRBJ1-5
v_call: TRBV27
clone_size: -
cdr3_nt: TGTGCCAGCAGTTTAGCCAGGAATCAGCCCCAGCATTTT
cdr3_aa: CASSLARNQPQHF

d_call: TRBD2
j_call: TRBJ2-7
v_call: TRBV7-9
clone_size: -
cdr3_nt: TGTGCCAGCAGCCGCGGGACTAGCGGGAGCTACGAGCAGTACTTC
cdr3_aa: CASSRGTSGSYEQYF

d_call: -
j_call: TRBJ2-7
v_call: TRBV7-9
clone_size: once
cdr3_nt: TGTGCCAGCAGCTTTTCTTGGAGGGCTACTGAGGACTCCTACGAGCAGTACTTC
cdr3_aa: CASSFSWRATEDSYEQYF

d_call: -
j_call: TRBJ1-2
v_call: TRBV21-1
clone_size: -
cdr3_nt: TGTGCCAGCAGCAATCTTCGGCAAGATGGCTACACCTTC
cdr3_aa: CASSNLRQDGYTF

d_call: -
j_call: TRBJ1-5
v_call: TRBV15
clone_size: -
cdr3_nt: TGTGCCACCAGCAGAGAGAGGGGGAACGAACAGCCCCAGCATTTT
cdr3_aa: CATSRERGNEQPQHF

d_call: -
j_call: TRBJ2-1
v_call: TRBV6-5
clone_size: -
cdr3_nt: TGTGCCAGCAGTTCGGGACTCAATGAGCAGTTCTTC
cdr3_aa: CASSSGLNEQFF

d_call: TRBD1
j_call: TRBJ2-5
v_call: TRBV5-1
clone_size: -
cdr3_nt: TGCGCCAGCAGCCATCAAACAGGGGCCGGGGAGACCCAGTACTTC
cdr3_aa: CASSHQTGAGETQYF

d_call: -
j_call: TRBJ2-1
v_call: TRBV4-1
clone_size: -
cdr3_nt: TGCGCCAGCAGCCAAGGTCCCTTAGTTGCGGGGAGGATCTTC
cdr3_aa: CASSQGPLVAGRIF

d_call: TRBD2
j_call: TRBJ2-7
v_call: TRBV6-6
clone_size: -
cdr3_nt: TGTGCCAGCAGTTGGGGGAGGGATTCCTCCTACGAGCAGTACTTC
cdr3_aa: CASSWGRDSSYEQYF

d_call: -
j_call: TRBJ2-1
v_call: TRBV16
clone_size: -
cdr3_nt: TGTGCCAGCAGCCAATCGATAATCCACAGGGCCACCTCCAGCTCCTACAATGAGCAGTTCTTC
cdr3_aa: CASSQSIIHRATSSSYNEQFF

d_call: TRBD2
j_call: TRBJ2-3
v_call: TRBV6-5
clone_size: -
cdr3_nt: TGTGCCAGCAGTTACGGAGCGGGAGGGAGCACAGATACGCAGTATTTT
cdr3_aa: CASSYGAGGSTDTQYF

d_call: -
j_call: TRBJ1-2
v_call: TRBV5-6
clone_size: -
cdr3_nt: TGTGCCAGCAGTTACGACTATGGCTACACCTTC
cdr3_aa: CASSYDYGYTF

d_call: -
j_call: TRBJ1-3
v_call: TRBV5-4
clone_size: -
cdr3_nt: TGTGCCAGCAGCTTGTACAGAAGAAGCTCTGGAAACACCATATATTTT
cdr3_aa: CASSLYRRSSGNTIYF

d_call: TRBD1
j_call: TRBJ1-2
v_call: TRBV6-1
clone_size: -
cdr3_nt: TGTGCCAGCAGTGGGGACAGTAACTATGGCTACACCTTC
cdr3_aa: CASSGDSNYGYTF

d_call: TRBD2
j_call: TRBJ2-7
v_call: TRBV6-5
clone_size: once
cdr3_nt: TGTGCCAGCTCCCGATCGGGAGGGCAGCCCGAGCAGTACTTC
cdr3_aa: CASSRSGGQPEQYF

d_call: -
j_call: TRBJ2-2
v_call: TRBV6-1
clone_size: -
cdr3_nt: TGTGCCAGCAGTATTTATCACAGGGAGCTGTTTTTT
cdr3_aa: CASSIYHRELFF

d_call: -
j_call: TRBJ1-5
v_call: TRBV30
clone_size: -
cdr3_nt: TGTGCCTGGAGTCCCTTGGGTCAGCCCCAGCATTTT
cdr3_aa: CAWSPLGQPQHF

d_call: -
j_call: TRBJ1-1
v_call: TRBV11-2
clone_size: once
cdr3_nt: TGTGCCAGCAGCGCAAACCCACCGGGACCCCAGACGGGGGCTTTCTTT
cdr3_aa: CASSANPPGPQTGAFF

d_call: -
j_call: TRBJ2-7
v_call: TRBV5-1
clone_size: -
cdr3_nt: TGCGCCAGCAGCTTCGCGGGGGCCGAGCAGTACTTC
cdr3_aa: CASSFAGAEQYF

d_call: -
j_call: TRBJ1-5
v_call: TRBV2
clone_size: -
cdr3_nt: TGTGCCGGGGGGTCGGGGAGGAAGCATCAGCCCCAGCATTTT
cdr3_aa: CAGGSGRKHQPQHF

d_call: -
j_call: TRBJ2-1
v_call: TRBV9
clone_size: -
cdr3_nt: TGTGCCAGCAGCGGCTACCGGGGGTCCATGGGGATTGAGCAGTTCTTC
cdr3_aa: CASSGYRGSMGIEQFF

d_call: -
j_call: TRBJ2-5
v_call: TRBV6-1
clone_size: -
cdr3_nt: TGTGCCAGCAGGAATCGCGGTCAAGAGACCCAGTACTTC
cdr3_aa: CASRNRGQETQYF

d_call: -
j_call: TRBJ1-6
v_call: TRBV7-9
clone_size: -
cdr3_nt: TGTGCCAGCAGCTTAGTGTACGGATCACCCCTCCACTTT
cdr3_aa: CASSLVYGSPLHF